This TCR beta chain was sequenced during a study of T cell responses to AZD1222 COVID-19 vaccine (dated by TCRdb to the early 2020s). About the full investigation: Because spike-specific TCR depth and breadth did not differ between the two schedules, AZD1222 recipients who got a second dose at roughly 4 weeks were pooled with those who got a second dose at roughly 12 weeks. A total of 233 trial participants underwent TCR sequencing, of whom some 200 had received two doses of AZD1222 and roughly 26 had received two doses of the MenACWY control vaccine. Trial participants were enrolled by age into subgroups of 18-55, 56-69 and 70-plus years, and 148, 28 and 57 TCR-sequenced participants, respectively, were included in these subgroups. Broader findings and caveats from the paper: The whole spike protein was spanned by vaccine-associated CD4 TCRs, and dominant responses were seen in regions 160-218 and 743-854. Because no samples from the day 14 peak response were available, repertoires could be characterized only after the peak T cell response. Participants were mostly white British and included more females than males, and it was suggested by the authors that clonal diversity may have been underestimated. After two AZD1222 doses, spike-specific TCR breadth and depth were significantly higher than at day 0 and than in MenACWY recipients. In the small 56-69-year group, the increase in depth fell short of significance, most likely because of low power. Only a handful of AZD1222 recipients were SARS-CoV-2 seropositive at baseline, limiting conclusions about previously exposed vaccinees. Epitopes outside the regions mutated in the B.1.351 and B.1.1.7 variants were reportedly recognized by nearly half of the unique spike-specific TCRs.

The sample's time point label, decoded: baseline before first vaccination. Vaccinee samples came from UK trials COV001 and COV002, including a single-blind randomized controlled phase 2/3 trial of AZD1222 (ChAdOx1 nCoV-19) in healthy adults. For TCRbeta chain sequencing, PBMC samples from trial participants were taken at day 0 and at day 28 after the second dose. From the cysteine up to the phenylalanine, the CDR3 has a length of 12 residues. The read is trimmed to its CDR3 DNA, 36 bases read in frame from base 1. The germline V gene provides CDR1 SGHTA and CDR2 FQGNSA. The V and J ends are trimmed by 5 bases and 1 base, leaving 5 bases between them. Remarks on this clone: The antigen this receptor binds is unknown. Base qualities are missing; no much larger clone stands one base away.

The CDR3 regions of human TCRbeta chains were subjected to immunosequencing. The authors' pipeline ran thus. Repertoire TCRs were checked for matches against a reference library of SARS-CoV-2-specific TCRs that had been generated using the MIRA antigen-specificity platform. Breadth meant the fraction of unique TCRs that were SARS-CoV-2-associated, whereas depth meant the fraction of total T cells that were SARS-CoV-2-associated. Using the MIRA data, every spike-specific TCR was mapped to the spike region that the TCR reacted to and assigned to either a CD4 or a CD8 class. Log10-transformed breadth and depth values were compared by one-way ANOVA with Sidak's multiple comparisons tests. TCRdb holds this immuneACCESS table with in-frame rearrangements only. Some clones are missing; in checked studies, unresolved V genes explain under half, and the rest has no known cause. V, J and clone size were drawn from that table, and D and trimming were deduced from the DNA. Across this sample there are 110,000 to 150,000 clones, with under 95% seen only once. 2.5% to 3.5% of the sample goes to the ten largest clones.

This sample comprised peripheral blood, obtained on day 0 of AZD1222 vaccination. The sequence derives from an adult in good health. The chain joins TRBV7-2 to TRBJ1-2, with the D gene uncertain. The DNA sequence is TGTGCCAGCAGCCCAGTTAACTATGGCTACACCTTC. Translation gives CASSPVNYGYTF.